This T cell receptor beta chain stems from a study of OX40 agonist ivuxolimab in advanced cancers. Overall study findings and caveats: CD8+ T cells were the subset that, on average, had more expanded clones than CD4+.

Produced via immunoSEQ multiplex PCR; TCRdb's table is partial and in-frame only. The sample yields around 15,000 clones, approximately 86% seen once. In germline, CDR1 is SQVTM, CDR2 ANQGSEA. V lost 4 bases to trimming and J lost 8 bases, with 14 bases between them. This CDR3 region has 13 residues. This clone showed up just a few times. The antigen is not known. The sequence came from an adult with an advanced solid tumor such as melanoma, head and neck, liver or kidney cancer. The chain links TRBV29-1 to TRBJ1-4; D is uncertain. This specimen consisted of CD4+ or CD8+ T cells sorted from blood, obtained in a trial of the OX40 agonist ivuxolimab. The CDR3 spells CSVGMGGSEKLFF. The CDR3 DNA follows: TGCAGCGTTGGGATGGGAGGTTCGGAAAAACTGTTTTTT.